This TCR beta chain was captured by sequencing in a study of T cell changes during pregnancy in multiple sclerosis. The data were produced by immunoSEQ multiplex PCR, yet TCRdb's version contains in-frame clones alone and is incomplete. The sample contains 30,000 to 40,000 clones, around 89% of which appear only once. CDR1 and CDR2 from the germline V gene are SGHTS and YDEGEE. The CDR3 loop spans 13 amino acids. V shed 0 bases, J shed 7 bases, and the junction held 1 base outside the gene matches. The TCR was taken from a female donor with multiple sclerosis, enrolled in a pregnancy study. V gene TRBV5-8 combines with J gene TRBJ2-1, with 7 bases that match TRBD1. Material: CD4+ T cells from peripheral blood mononuclear cells, obtained in the second trimester of pregnancy. The CDR3, as DNA: TGTGCCAGCAGCTTGGCACAGGGGAATGAGCAGTTCTTC. Amino acid sequence: CASSLAQGNEQFF.